The 30 T cell receptor beta chains presented below share a single source sample, sequenced in a study of blood T cell repertoires in COVID-19. Produced via immunoSEQ multiplex PCR; TCRdb's table is partial and in-frame only. The sample consists of about 74,000 clones, about nine tenths of them appearing once. Sequences were obtained from peripheral blood. These receptor sequences come from a man aged 50-59 years with acute or convalescent COVID-19.

This clone has just one count. The V call is TRBV28, the J call TRBJ1-3; D not certain. The V end lost 5 bases, the J end lost 4 bases, and 12 bases lay between the germline ends. Germline V lookup: CDR1 MDHEN, CDR2 SYDVKM. This CDR3 is 14 amino acids long. This CDR3 reads CASSTTSTGNTIYF. The CDR3 region has the DNA TGTGCCAGCAGTACTACTTCAACGGGAAACACCATATATTTT.

This clone was found once. This chain uses TRBV30 with TRBJ1-1; a possible D gene is TRBD1 (6 bases). Trimming shortened V by 5 bases and J by 4 bases, and 11 bases separated the two germline ends. The V gene's germline CDR1 is GTSNPN and CDR2 SVGIG (reference sequence). There are 12 residues in the CDR3. CDR3 sequence: CAWHREGTEAFF. Written as DNA, the CDR3 is TGTGCCTGGCACAGGGAGGGCACTGAAGCTTTCTTT.

The chain employs TRBV7-9 and TRBJ2-7; the D gene is possibly TRBD1 (6 bases). Looked up from germline, CDR1 is SEHNR and CDR2 is FQNEAQ (reference sequence). With 1 base removed from V and 3 bases from J, the gap between germline ends came to 16 bases. The CDR3 is 16 amino acids. The CDR3 DNA is TGTGCCAGCAGCTTAGGGGAACCGGGACACTTCTACGAGCAGTACTTC. It translates to CASSLGEPGHFYEQYF.

The chain links TRBV19 to TRBJ1-5, with unresolved D. Trimming removed 3 bases at V and 6 bases at J, with 6 bases between. This CDR3 has 12 amino acids. Germline V CDR1 and CDR2: LNHDA, SQIVND (reference sequence). CDR3 amino acids: CASSMGSQPQHF. The CDR3 coding sequence is TGTGCCAGTAGTATGGGCAGTCAGCCCCAGCATTTT.

This CDR3 is CASSELAGGQETQYF. CDR3 DNA: TGTGCCAGCAGTGAACTAGCGGGGGGGCAAGAGACCCAGTACTTC. This chain joins TRBV6-1 and TRBJ2-5; 12 bases agree with TRBD2. V was clipped by 2 bases and J by 2 bases; unmatched bases: 0. Germline V gene data show CDR1 as MNHNS and CDR2 as SASEGT. CDR3 length: 15 residues.

The table lists this clone with a count of one. The CDR3 spells CASSARSSYEQYF. The CDR3 region has the DNA TGTGCCAGCAGTGCCCGGAGCTCCTACGAGCAGTACTTC. The chain recombines TRBV2 with TRBJ2-7; D is undetermined. V lost 4 bases to trimming and J lost 0 bases, with 7 bases between them. Germline lookup yields CDR1 SNHLY and CDR2 FYNNEI. There are 13 residues in the CDR3.

The chain uses TRBV9 and TRBJ1-6; D unclear. The CDR3 runs to 15 residues. V lost 0 bases and J lost 10, with 14 bases in between. Germline V lookup: CDR1 SGDLS, CDR2 YYNGEE. CDR3: CASSVGGGNGSPLHF. The CDR3 DNA reads TGTGCCAGCAGCGTAGGGGGAGGAAATGGGTCACCCCTCCACTTT.

The chain links TRBV11-3 to TRBJ2-1; weak D call: TRBD1 (6 bases). CDR1 and CDR2 (germline): SGHNT, YENEEA. CDR3 length equals 18 residues. With 2 bases removed from V and 0 bases from J, the gap between germline ends came to 17 bases. CDR3 residues: CASSLYPLTGSSYNEQFF. CDR3 DNA sequence: TGTGCCAGCAGCTTATACCCTCTCACAGGGAGCTCCTACAATGAGCAGTTCTTC.

This chain joins TRBV13 and TRBJ2-5; 10 bases fit TRBD2. Germline values: CDR1 PRHDT, CDR2 FYEKMQ (reference sequence). The CDR3 is 17 residues long. After removal of 5 bases from V and 3 bases from J, the junction contained 12 bases not matched to a gene. The CDR3 is CASSPGLAGVGEETQYF. CDR3 sequence (DNA): TGTGCCAGCAGCCCAGGGCTAGCGGGAGTCGGGGAAGAGACCCAGTACTTC.

The chain combines TRBV6-5 with TRBJ2-1; TRBD1 might be the D (7 bases). Germline CDR1 is MNHEY and CDR2 is SVGAGI. V lost 2 bases and J lost 7, with 12 bases in between. This CDR3 contains 14 residues. This CDR3 is CASSYARGANEQFF. Written as DNA, the CDR3 is TGTGCCAGCAGTTACGCCAGGGGGGCGAATGAGCAGTTCTTC.

This sequence joins TRBV28 and TRBJ1-1, with a tentative D call TRBD1 (6 bases). The ends were cut back, 6 bases at V and 8 bases at J, with 16 bases in the middle. The length of the CDR3 is 13 residues. CDR1 and CDR2 from the germline V gene are MDHEN and SYDVKM. The CDR3 bases are TGTGCCAGCAGCCTGGGGGCATCTGCCGAAGCTTTCTTT. Its protein is CASSLGASAEAFF.

This chain joins TRBV5-1 and TRBJ1-4; 9 nucleotides agree with TRBD1. The CDR3 has 14 residues. CDR1 is SGHRS and CDR2 is YFSETQ in the germline V gene. The J segment lost 7 bases and the V segment lost 6 bases, leaving 7 bases of the junction unmatched. CDR3 sequence (DNA): TGCGCCAGCAAAACAGGGGGCCAGGTTGAAAAACTGTTTTTT. It translates to CASKTGGQVEKLFF.

The rearrangement links TRBV7-9 to TRBJ2-7; 9 bases are shared with TRBD1. With V trimmed by 10 bases and J by 2 bases, 9 bases remained unmatched. The CDR3 is 14 amino acids. Per the germline V gene, CDR1 is SEHNR and CDR2 is FQNEAQ (reference sequence). In nucleotides, the CDR3 is TGTGCCACTAGCGGACAGGGGAATCCCTACGAGCAGTACGTC. As protein: CATSGQGNPYEQYV.

The chain carries TRBV7-3 and TRBJ2-6, with 8 bases fitting TRBD1. V dropped 5 bases and J dropped 2; count of bases not matched to a gene: 11. Germline CDR1 and CDR2: SGHTA and FQGTGA. This CDR3 has 18 amino acids. The CDR3 sequence: CASSLRTGFLAGANVLTF. The CDR3 DNA sequence: TGTGCCAGCAGCCTGAGGACAGGGTTCCTCGCTGGGGCCAACGTCCTGACTTTC.

This sequence joins TRBV7-9 and TRBJ2-3; D is uncertain. CDR1 is SEHNR and CDR2 is FQNEAQ in the germline V gene (reference sequence). Trimming left V 4 bases short and J 0 bases short, with 8 bases between. This CDR3 region has 14 residues. The chain's CDR3 is CASSSSGSTDTQYF. The CDR3 nucleotides are TGTGCCAGCAGCTCCTCAGGAAGCACAGATACGCAGTATTTT.

This chain links TRBV9 with TRBJ2-1; TRBD1 aligns across 9 bases. V dropped 0 bases and J dropped 7; count of bases not matched to a gene: 8. CDR1 and CDR2 from the germline V gene are SGDLS and YYNGEE. This CDR3 has 16 amino acids. The DNA for the CDR3 is TGTGCCAGCAGCGTAGTCGGGACAGGGACCATTAATGAGCAGTTCTTC. It encodes CASSVVGTGTINEQFF.

The chain couples TRBV18 to TRBJ1-5; 10 bases agree with TRBD1. Germline values: CDR1 KGHSH, CDR2 LQKENI. This CDR3 is 16 amino acids long. J lost 3 bases, V lost 4 bases, and 6 bases had no gene match. This CDR3 reads CASSLGQGFDNQPQHF. CDR3 DNA sequence: TGTGCCAGCTCACTGGGACAGGGGTTTGACAATCAGCCCCAGCATTTT.

The chain has TRBV10-3 and TRBJ1-1; 8 bases are a match to TRBD1. The junction had 4 bases not matched to a gene; V was cut back by 3 bases and J by 4 bases. The CDR3 loop spans 14 amino acids. Germline V gene lookup returns CDR1 ENHRY and CDR2 SYGVKD. CDR3 loop: CAISDRQGATEAFF. In DNA form, the CDR3 reads TGTGCCATCAGTGATAGGCAGGGGGCCACTGAAGCTTTCTTT.

The chain carries TRBV24-1 and TRBJ1-1, with TRBD1 matching over 9 bases. Per germline, CDR1 KGHDR and CDR2 SFDVKD. V shed 3 bases and J 10 bases; nucleotides not matched to a gene: 5. This CDR3 comprises 13 residues. DNA of the CDR3: TGTGCCACCAGTGATCGGGACAGGGTGAGAGCTTTCTTT. Its protein product is CATSDRDRVRAFF.

The chain uses TRBV6-5 and TRBJ1-3; 10 nucleotides match TRBD1. This CDR3 is built from 16 residues. Germline CDR1 and CDR2: MNHEY and SVGAGI. The trim removed 2 bases at V and 7 bases at J, leaving 8 bases unmatched. DNA for the CDR3: TGTGCCAGCAGTTACGCCAGGACAGGGGGACGGAACACCATATATTTT. Encoded protein: CASSYARTGGRNTIYF.

The V gene is TRBV7-3, the J gene TRBJ2-3; 10 bases map to TRBD1. CDR3 size: 14 residues. Trimming removed 5 bases from V and 5 bases from J; junction bases left unmatched: 4. The germline CDR1 and CDR2 sequences are SGHTA and FQGTGA. The CDR3: CASSPGQGIDTQYF. In DNA, the CDR3 is TGTGCCAGCAGCCCGGGACAGGGGATAGATACGCAGTATTTT. Looking up the rest from reference TRBV7-3 and TRBJ2-3 gives the full variable domain: GAGVSQTPSNKVTEKGKYVELRCDPISGHTALYWYRQSLGQGPEFLIYFQGTGAADDSGLPNDRFFAVRPEGSVSTLKIQRTERGDSAVYLCASSPGQGIDTQYFGPGTRLTVL.

V usage is TRBV3-1 (or the pseudogene TRBV3-2) and J usage is TRBJ2-5; 8 bases are a match to TRBD2. With V trimmed by 3 bases and J by 4 bases, 4 bases remained unmatched. The CDR3 is made up of 14 amino acids. Germline CDR1 is LGHDT and CDR2 is YNNKEL (reference sequence). This CDR3 reads CASSHLREGETQYF. In DNA, the CDR3 is TGTGCCAGCAGCCACCTCCGGGAGGGAGAGACCCAGTACTTC.

This rearrangement joins TRBV15 to TRBJ2-6, with D possibly matching TRBD1 (6 bases). V lost 2 bases and J lost 3, with 8 bases in between. The CDR3 has 15 residues. Germline V gene data show CDR1 as LNHNV and CDR2 as YYDKDF (reference sequence). The CDR3 bases are TGTGCCACCAGCAGAAACAGGGATGGGGCCAACGTCCTGACTTTC. Translating gives CATSRNRDGANVLTF.

The sample holds a few counts of this clone. The chain joins TRBV5-1 to TRBJ2-3, with 10 bases fitting TRBD1. V was clipped by 4 bases and J by 1 base; unmatched bases: 3. This CDR3 has 15 amino acids. CDR1 and CDR2 (germline): SGHRS, YFSETQ. CDR3 nucleotides: TGCGCCAGCAGCGTGGACAGGGGGGGCACAGATACGCAGTATTTT. This gives the protein CASSVDRGGTDTQYF.

The chain couples TRBV28 to TRBJ2-5, with D possibly being TRBD1 (7 bases). The germline V gene encodes CDR1 MDHEN and CDR2 SYDVKM. V was shortened by 8 bases and J by 5 bases, with 18 bases between the two germline ends. This CDR3 has 14 residues. The CDR3 here is CASGGGGSGETQYF. The DNA of the CDR3 is TGTGCCAGCGGAGGAGGGGGCAGCGGGGAGACCCAGTACTTC.

This chain connects TRBV18 to TRBJ1-2; no clear D. In germline, CDR1 is KGHSH, CDR2 LQKENI. The CDR3 covers 13 residues. Between the trimmed V and J ends, which lost 8 bases and 7 bases, there was a span of 17 bases. The CDR3 is CASVEGQAGGYTF. The CDR3 DNA sequence: TGTGCCAGCGTTGAAGGGCAGGCGGGTGGCTACACCTTC.

The J gene is TRBJ1-1, the V gene TRBV30; the D is unclear. This CDR3 contains 12 residues. The V gene lost 0 bases and the J gene lost 5 bases, with 7 bases spanning the gap. Germline V gene lookup returns CDR1 GTSNPN and CDR2 SVGIG (reference sequence). For the CDR3, the DNA is TGTGCCTGGAGTGTAGAGGGAACTGAAGCTTTCTTT. Translation: CAWSVEGTEAFF.

In this sample, this clone turned up once. The rearrangement links TRBV6-1 to TRBJ1-1; 12 positions agree with TRBD1. Germline CDR1 MNHNS, CDR2 SASEGT. V shed 5 bases and J 6 bases; nucleotides not matched to a gene: 4. The CDR3 totals 14 residues. This chain's CDR3 is CASSPGQGASEAFF. The CDR3 DNA follows: TGTGCCAGCAGTCCGGGACAGGGGGCGTCTGAAGCTTTCTTT.

The chain has TRBV11-2 and TRBJ1-2; the D gene is possibly TRBD1 (6 bases). CDR3 length equals 15 residues. Per the germline V gene, CDR1 is SGHAT and CDR2 is FQNNGV. V was shortened by 2 bases and J by 3 bases, with 13 bases between the two germline ends. For the CDR3, the DNA is TGTGCCAGCAGCTTAACCCCGGACAGAGACTATGGCTACACCTTC. This encodes CASSLTPDRDYGYTF.

This chain uses TRBV5-5 with TRBJ2-7, with a tentative D call TRBD1 (5 bases). V lost 4 bases, J lost 4 bases, and 15 bases lay in between. The CDR3 has 14 amino acids. Per the germline V gene, CDR1 is SGHKS and CDR2 is YYEKEE (reference sequence). The CDR3 here is CASSPPHQGYEQYV. The CDR3, as DNA: TGTGCCAGCAGCCCGCCCCATCAGGGTTACGAGCAGTACGTC.